This record looks at one T cell receptor beta chain sequence and its context. Authors' data handling: Amplification from reference gene primers served as the basis for estimated nucleated cell counts. Sequenced by immunoSEQ multiplex PCR; TCRdb stores in-frame clones only, minus some. V and J calls and clone size come straight from that table; D and trimming were deduced from the DNA. The sample contains about 140,000 clones, about 88% of which appear only once. V lost 7 bases, J lost 6 bases, and 9 bases stayed unmatched. CDR1 and CDR2 from the germline V gene are SEHNR and FQNEAQ (reference sequence). The CDR3 covers 14 residues. These data are taken from a study of blood T cell repertoires in COVID-19. At the level of the study: Acute and convalescent COVID-19 specimens originated in the United States, Italy and Spain. The cDNA or gDNA used as material had been derived from T cells, B-cell-depleted T cells, or PBMCs.

Input material: peripheral blood. The receptor's source is a man between 50 and 59 years old with active or convalescent COVID-19. V usage is TRBV7-9 and J usage is TRBJ1-2; 9 bases are a match to TRBD1. The CDR3 region has the DNA TGTGCCAGCACCCTGAGGACAGGGGAGGATGGCTACACCTTC. It translates to CASTLRTGEDGYTF.